This paragraph reports one T cell receptor (beta chain). Its antigen is still unknown. No much larger clone is present one base from it, and per-base qualities are unavailable. The sample belongs to a study of cytomegalovirus exposure and HLA in healthy donors (dated by TCRdb to the late 2010s). At the level of the whole study: The 666 repertoires of the first cohort and the 120 or so validation repertoires were produced on the same platform, according to a later analysis. Along with the roughly 670-subject first cohort, a separate validation cohort of roughly 110 different subjects was used. The study combined high-throughput TCR immunosequencing, statistical association of individual TCRs with disease status, and machine learning to predict cytomegalovirus infection status. The aim of the study was to test whether cataloging public T cell receptors could identify signatures of past pathogen exposure. Beyond this particular receptor, the publication reports: Subsequent analysis determined that TCRs grouped into clusters in the first cohort also showed a tendency toward co-occurrence across the 90 to 150 validation repertoires, and 94% of cluster scores exceeded 0. While some public TCRs were present in many individuals, most TCR sequences turned up only very rarely across donors. In vitro tests confirmed that three of the cytomegalovirus-associated TCR beta chains recognize cytomegalovirus antigens. The authors suggested that the approach could potentially be generalized to other disease states and immunological phenotypes. In the study, approximately 150 TCR beta chains were listed as associated with cytomegalovirus. A later analysis lacked HLA typing for the validation cohort, so it scored co-occurrence in that cohort across all 120 or so repertoires. Cytomegalovirus status was reported to be diagnosed by the classifier with high specificity and sensitivity in both the original and validation cohorts.

Libraries were constructed by the immunoSEQ multiplex PCR assay. From the authors' description of their analysis: A statistical classification framework was developed to diagnose cytomegalovirus status using the catalog of TCR beta chain sequences. TCRdb carries this immuneACCESS record with in-frame sequences only. Its versions omit some clonotypes, under half of them owing to an unresolved V gene in the studies checked, with the rest unexplained. D and trimming were read from the DNA, whereas the V and J calls and clone size are those reported in that table. Across this sample there are 150,000 to 200,000 clones, with around nine tenths seen only once. The ten biggest clones cover less than 3% of the sample. The donors were included in the validation cohort of some 110 subjects, a group kept apart from the 666-subject first cohort. CDR1 MDHEN and CDR2 SYDVKM were looked up in the germline V gene. Here V drops 6 bases and J drops 0 bases, and the junction holds 17 bases not matched to any gene. From its cysteine to its phenylalanine, the CDR3 spans 18 amino acids. CDR3 DNA is the only sequence kept; it has 54 bases, read in frame from the first base.

This receptor chain uses TRBV28 and TRBJ2-7, with 7 central nucleotides matching TRBD2. The sequencing sample was made of PBMCs. The TCR was taken from a man aged 18-30 years in good health and CMV-seropositive. The nucleotide sequence reads as follows: TGTGCCAGCAGGTCCTCAACGGGTTGGGCGGGGGACTCCTACGAGCAGTACTTC. Its coded protein is CASRSSTGWAGDSYEQYF.